This entry concerns a single T cell receptor beta chain. CDR1 and CDR2 from the germline V gene are SGHTA and FQGNSA. The ends lost 5 bases at V and 6 bases at J; junction bases unmatched: 13. The CDR3 has 17 residues. Study processing details: Using reference gene primer amplification, nucleated cell counts were estimated. Clones were read by immunoSEQ multiplex PCR, and TCRdb kept only the in-frame ones, dropping some. The V and J calls and clone size come from that table; D and trimming were worked out from the DNA. This table holds more than 80,000 clones, more than 75% found once. This sample was taken from a study of blood T cell repertoires in COVID-19. About the study: COVID-19 samples, acute and convalescent, were from the United States, Italy and Spain. PBMCs, B-cell-depleted T cells, or T cells were the source of the cDNA or gDNA that made up the material.

The rearrangement joins TRBV7-2 to TRBJ2-3; 11 nucleotides align to TRBD2. The sequencing sample was made of peripheral blood. The source is a woman aged 80 or over with active or convalescent COVID-19. CDR3 residues: CASSDQTSGDLGDTQYF. In DNA form, the CDR3 reads TGTGCCAGCAGCGATCAGACTAGCGGGGACTTGGGGGATACGCAGTATTTT.